This T cell receptor beta chain was recovered during a study of blood T cell repertoires in COVID-19. Generated by immunoSEQ multiplex PCR, the TCRdb table keeps only in-frame clones and is missing some. There are approximately 100,000 clones in the sample; about nine tenths occur only once, and about a tenth lies in the top ten. V was clipped by 5 bases and J by 0 bases; unmatched bases: 8. This CDR3 is 17 amino acids long. Germline V CDR1 and CDR2: SGHVS, FQNEAQ. The receptor's source is a man aged 45-60 years with acute or convalescent COVID-19. V and J are TRBV7-8 and TRBJ2-1, with 9 bases identical to TRBD2. The sample consisted of peripheral blood. The CDR3: CASSISNSGSSYNEQFF. The CDR3 DNA sequence: TGTGCCAGCAGCATAAGTAATAGCGGGAGCTCCTACAATGAGCAGTTCTTC.